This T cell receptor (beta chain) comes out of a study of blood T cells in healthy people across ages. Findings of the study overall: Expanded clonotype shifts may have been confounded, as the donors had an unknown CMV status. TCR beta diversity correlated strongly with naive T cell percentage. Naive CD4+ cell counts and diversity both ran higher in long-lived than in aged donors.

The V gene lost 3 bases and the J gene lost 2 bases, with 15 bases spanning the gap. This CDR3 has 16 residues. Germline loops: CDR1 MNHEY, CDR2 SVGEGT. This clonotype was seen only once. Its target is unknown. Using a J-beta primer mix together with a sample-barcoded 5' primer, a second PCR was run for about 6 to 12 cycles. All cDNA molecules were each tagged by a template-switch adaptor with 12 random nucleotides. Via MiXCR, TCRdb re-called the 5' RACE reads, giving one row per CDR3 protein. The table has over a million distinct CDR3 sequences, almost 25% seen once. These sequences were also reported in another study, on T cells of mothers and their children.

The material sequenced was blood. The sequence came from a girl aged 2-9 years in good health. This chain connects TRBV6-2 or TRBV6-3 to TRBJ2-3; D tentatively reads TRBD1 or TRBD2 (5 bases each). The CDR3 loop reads CASSYLGQGPTDTQYF. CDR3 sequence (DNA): TGTGCCAGCAGTTATCTCGGGCAGGGACCCACAGATACGCAGTATTTT.